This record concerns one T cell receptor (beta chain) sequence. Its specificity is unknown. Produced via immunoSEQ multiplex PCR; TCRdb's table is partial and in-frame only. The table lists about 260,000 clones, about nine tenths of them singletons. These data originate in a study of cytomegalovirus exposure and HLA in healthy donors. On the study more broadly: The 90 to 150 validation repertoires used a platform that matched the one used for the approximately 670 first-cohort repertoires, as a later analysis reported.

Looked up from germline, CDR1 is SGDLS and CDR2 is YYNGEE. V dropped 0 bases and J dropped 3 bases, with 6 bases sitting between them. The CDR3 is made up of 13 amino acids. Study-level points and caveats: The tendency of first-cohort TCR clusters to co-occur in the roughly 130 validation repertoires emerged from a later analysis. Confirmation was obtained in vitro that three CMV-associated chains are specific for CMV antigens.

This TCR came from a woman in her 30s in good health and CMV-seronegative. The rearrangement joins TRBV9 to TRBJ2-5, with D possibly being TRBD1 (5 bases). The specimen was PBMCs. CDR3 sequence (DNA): TGTGCCAGCAGCGTAGCCAGGGAAGAGACCCAGTACTTC. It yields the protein CASSVAREETQYF.